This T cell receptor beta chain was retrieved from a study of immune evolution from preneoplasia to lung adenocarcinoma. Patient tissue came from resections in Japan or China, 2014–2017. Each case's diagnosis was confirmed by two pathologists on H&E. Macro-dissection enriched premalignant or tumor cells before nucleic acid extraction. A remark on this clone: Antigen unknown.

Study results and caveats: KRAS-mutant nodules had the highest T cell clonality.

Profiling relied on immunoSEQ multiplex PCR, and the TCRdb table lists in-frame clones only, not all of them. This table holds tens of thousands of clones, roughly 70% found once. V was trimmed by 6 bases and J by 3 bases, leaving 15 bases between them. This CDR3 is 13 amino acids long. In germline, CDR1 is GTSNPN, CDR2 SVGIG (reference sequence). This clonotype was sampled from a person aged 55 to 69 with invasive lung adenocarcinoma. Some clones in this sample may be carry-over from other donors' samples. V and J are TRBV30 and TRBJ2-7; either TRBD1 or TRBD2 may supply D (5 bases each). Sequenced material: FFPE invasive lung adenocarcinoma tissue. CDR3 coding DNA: TGTGCCTGCTTCCGGGACGGAGTCTACGAGCAGTACTTC. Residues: CACFRDGVYEQYF.